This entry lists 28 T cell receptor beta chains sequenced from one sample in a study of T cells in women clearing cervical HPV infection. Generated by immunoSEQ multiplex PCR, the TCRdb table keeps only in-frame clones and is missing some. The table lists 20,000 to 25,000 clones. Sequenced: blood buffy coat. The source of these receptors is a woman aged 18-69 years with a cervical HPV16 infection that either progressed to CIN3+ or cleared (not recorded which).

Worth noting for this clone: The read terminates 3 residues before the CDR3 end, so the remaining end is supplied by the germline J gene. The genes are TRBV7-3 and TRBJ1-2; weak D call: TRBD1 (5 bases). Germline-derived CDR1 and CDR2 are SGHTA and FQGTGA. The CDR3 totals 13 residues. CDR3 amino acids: CASSLGQGNDYTF. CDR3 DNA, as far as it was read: TGTGCCAGCAGCTTAGGTCAGGGCAACGAC. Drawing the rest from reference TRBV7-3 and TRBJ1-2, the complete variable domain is GAGVSQTPSNKVTEKGKYVELRCDPISGHTALYWYRQSLGQGPEFLIYFQGTGAADDSGLPNDRFFAVRPEGSVSTLKIQRTERGDSAVYLCASSLGQGNDYTFGSGTRLTVV.

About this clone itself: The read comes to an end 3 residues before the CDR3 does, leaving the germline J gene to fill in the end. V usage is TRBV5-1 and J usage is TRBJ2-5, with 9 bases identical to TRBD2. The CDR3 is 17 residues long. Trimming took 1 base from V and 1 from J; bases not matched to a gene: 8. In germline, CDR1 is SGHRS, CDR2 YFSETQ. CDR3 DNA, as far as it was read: TGCGCCAGCAGCTTGTACCGGCTAGCGGGGTCCCAAGAGACC. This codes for CASSLYRLAGSQET. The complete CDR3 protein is CASSLYRLAGSQETQYF. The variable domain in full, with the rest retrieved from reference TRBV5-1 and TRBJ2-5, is KAGVTQTPRYLIKTRGQQVTLSCSPISGHRSVSWYQQTPGQGLQFLFEYFSETQRNKGNFPGRFSGRQFSNSRSEMNVSTLELGDSALYLCASSLYRLAGSQETQYFGPGTRLLVL.

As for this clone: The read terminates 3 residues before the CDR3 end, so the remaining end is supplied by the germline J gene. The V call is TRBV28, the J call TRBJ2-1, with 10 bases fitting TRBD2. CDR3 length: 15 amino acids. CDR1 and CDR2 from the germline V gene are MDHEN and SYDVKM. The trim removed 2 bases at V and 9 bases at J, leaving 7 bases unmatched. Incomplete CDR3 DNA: TGTGCCAGCAGTTTAGGTCTAGCGGGAGTCACTGAG. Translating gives CASSLGLAGVTE. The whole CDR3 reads CASSLGLAGVTEQFF.

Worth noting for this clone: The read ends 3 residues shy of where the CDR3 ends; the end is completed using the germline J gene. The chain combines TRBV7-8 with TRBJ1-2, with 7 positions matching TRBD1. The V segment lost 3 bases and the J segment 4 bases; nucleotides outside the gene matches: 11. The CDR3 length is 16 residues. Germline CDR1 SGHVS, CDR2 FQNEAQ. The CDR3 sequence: CASSFDRAPSAYGYTF. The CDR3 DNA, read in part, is TGTGCCAGCAGCTTTGACAGGGCCCCCTCCGCCTATGGC.

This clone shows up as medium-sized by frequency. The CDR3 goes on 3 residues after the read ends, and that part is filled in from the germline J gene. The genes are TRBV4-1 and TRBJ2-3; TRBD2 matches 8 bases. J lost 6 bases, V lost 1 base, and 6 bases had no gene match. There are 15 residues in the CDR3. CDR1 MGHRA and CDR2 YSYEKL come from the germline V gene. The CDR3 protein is CASSQGAGGGDTQYF. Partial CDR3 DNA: TGCGCCAGCAGCCAAGGGGCGGGAGGAGGGGATACG.

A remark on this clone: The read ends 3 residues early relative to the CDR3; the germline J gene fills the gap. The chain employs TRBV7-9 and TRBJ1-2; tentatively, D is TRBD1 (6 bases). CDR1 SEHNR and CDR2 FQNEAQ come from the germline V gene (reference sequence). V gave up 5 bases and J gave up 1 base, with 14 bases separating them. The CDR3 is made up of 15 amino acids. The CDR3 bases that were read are TGTGCCAGCAGCCTAGGGGCAGGGGTTAACTATGGC. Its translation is CASSLGAGVNYG. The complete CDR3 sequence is CASSLGAGVNYGYTF.

The DNA read from the CDR3 is TGCAGTGCTATCAGGGGTTGGGACTATGGC. Its translation: CSAIRGWDYG. The whole CDR3 region reads CSAIRGWDYGYTF. The rearrangement links TRBV20-1 to TRBJ1-2; tentatively, D is TRBD1 (6 bases). Read sequence stops 3 residues before the CDR3 end, and the germline J gene provides the missing end. From germline, CDR1 is DFQATT and CDR2 SNEGSKA (reference sequence). This CDR3 spans 13 amino acids. Trimming took off 4 bases at V and 3 bases at J, with 12 bases between the two ends.

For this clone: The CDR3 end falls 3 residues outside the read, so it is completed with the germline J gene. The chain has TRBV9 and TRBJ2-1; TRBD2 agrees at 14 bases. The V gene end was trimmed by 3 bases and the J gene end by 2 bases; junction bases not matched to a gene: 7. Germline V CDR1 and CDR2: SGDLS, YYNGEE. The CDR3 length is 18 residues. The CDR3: CASSARLAGGTTYNEQFF. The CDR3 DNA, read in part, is TGTGCCAGCAGCGCTAGACTAGCGGGGGGGACCACCTACAATGAG.

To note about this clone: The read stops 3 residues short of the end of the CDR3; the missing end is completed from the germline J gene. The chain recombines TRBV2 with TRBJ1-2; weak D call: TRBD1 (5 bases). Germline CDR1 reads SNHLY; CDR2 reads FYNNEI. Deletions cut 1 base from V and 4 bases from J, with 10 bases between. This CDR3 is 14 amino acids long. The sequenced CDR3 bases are TGTGCCAGCAGTGAAGGGGGCTCGGGCTATGGC. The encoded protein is CASSEGGSGYG. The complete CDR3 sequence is CASSEGGSGYGYTF.

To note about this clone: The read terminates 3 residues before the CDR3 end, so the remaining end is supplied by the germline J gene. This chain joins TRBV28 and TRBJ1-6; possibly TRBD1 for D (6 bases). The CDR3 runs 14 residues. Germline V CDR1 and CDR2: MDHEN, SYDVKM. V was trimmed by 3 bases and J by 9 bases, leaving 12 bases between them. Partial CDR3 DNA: TGTGCCAGCAGTTTCTTACAGGGAACTTCACCC. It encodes CASSFLQGTSP. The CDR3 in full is CASSFLQGTSPLHF.

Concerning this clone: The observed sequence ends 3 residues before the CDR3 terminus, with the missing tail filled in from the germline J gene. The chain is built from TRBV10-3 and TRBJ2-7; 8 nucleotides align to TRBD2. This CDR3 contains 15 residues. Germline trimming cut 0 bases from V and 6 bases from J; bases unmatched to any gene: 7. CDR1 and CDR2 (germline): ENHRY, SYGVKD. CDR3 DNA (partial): TGTGCCATCAGTGAGTCCCGGGGGGGCCCAGGCGAG. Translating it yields CAISESRGGPGE. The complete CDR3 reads CAISESRGGPGEQYF.

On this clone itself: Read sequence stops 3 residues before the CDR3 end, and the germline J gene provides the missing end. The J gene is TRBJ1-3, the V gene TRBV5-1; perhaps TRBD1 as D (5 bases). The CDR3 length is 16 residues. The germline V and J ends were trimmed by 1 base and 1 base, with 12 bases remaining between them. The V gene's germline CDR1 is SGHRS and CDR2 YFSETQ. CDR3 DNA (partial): TGCGCCAGCAGCTTGACAACGGGGGAATCTGGAAACACC. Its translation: CASSLTTGESGNT. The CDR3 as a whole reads CASSLTTGESGNTIYF.

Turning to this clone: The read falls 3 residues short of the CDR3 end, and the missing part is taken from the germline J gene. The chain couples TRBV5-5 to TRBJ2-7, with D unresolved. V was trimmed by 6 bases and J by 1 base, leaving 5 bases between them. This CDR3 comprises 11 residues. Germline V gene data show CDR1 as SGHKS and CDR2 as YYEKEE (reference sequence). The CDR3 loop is CASTKSYEQYF. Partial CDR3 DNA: TGTGCCAGCACTAAGTCCTACGAG. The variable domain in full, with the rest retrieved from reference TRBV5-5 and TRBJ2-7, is DAGVTQSPTHLIKTRGQQVTLRCSPISGHKSVSWYQQVLGQGPQFIFQYYEKEERGRGNFPDRFSARQFPNYSSELNVNALLLGDSALYLCASTKSYEQYFGPGTRLTVT.

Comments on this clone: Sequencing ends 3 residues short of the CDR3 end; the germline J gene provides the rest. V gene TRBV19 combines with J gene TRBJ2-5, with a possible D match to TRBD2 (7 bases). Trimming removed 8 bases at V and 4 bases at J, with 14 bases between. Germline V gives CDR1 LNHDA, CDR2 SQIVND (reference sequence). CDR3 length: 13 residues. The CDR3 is CASRKGGGETQYF. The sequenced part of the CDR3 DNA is TGTGCCAGTCGTAAGGGAGGGGGAGAGACC.

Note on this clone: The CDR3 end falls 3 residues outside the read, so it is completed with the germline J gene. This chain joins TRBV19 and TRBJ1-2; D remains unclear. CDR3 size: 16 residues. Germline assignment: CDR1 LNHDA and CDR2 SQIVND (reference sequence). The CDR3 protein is CASSTLAEIAKNIYTF. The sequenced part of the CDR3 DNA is TGTGCCAGCAGCACCCTGGCAGAAATAGCCAAAAACATC.

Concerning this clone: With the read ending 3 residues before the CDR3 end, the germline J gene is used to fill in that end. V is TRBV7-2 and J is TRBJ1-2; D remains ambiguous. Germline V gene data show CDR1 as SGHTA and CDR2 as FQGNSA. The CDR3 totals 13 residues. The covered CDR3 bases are TGTGCCAGCAGCTCTGGACTAGCGGACGAC. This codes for CASSSGLADD. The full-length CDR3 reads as CASSSGLADDYTF.

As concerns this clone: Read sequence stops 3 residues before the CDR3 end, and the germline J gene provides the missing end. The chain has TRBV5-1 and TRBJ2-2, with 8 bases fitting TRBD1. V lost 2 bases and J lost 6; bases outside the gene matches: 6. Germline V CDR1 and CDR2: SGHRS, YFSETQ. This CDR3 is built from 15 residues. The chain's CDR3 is CASSFGQGGSGELFF. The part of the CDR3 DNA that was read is TGCGCCAGCAGCTTCGGACAGGGTGGGTCCGGGGAG.

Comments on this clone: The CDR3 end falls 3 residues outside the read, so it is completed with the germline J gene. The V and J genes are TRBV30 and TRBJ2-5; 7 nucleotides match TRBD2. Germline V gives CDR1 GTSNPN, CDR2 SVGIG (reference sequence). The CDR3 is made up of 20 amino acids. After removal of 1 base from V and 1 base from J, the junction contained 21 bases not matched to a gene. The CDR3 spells CAWSASPPGGGGAPQETQYF. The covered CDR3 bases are TGTGCCTGGAGTGCATCACCTCCTGGAGGCGGGGGAGCACCCCAAGAGACC.

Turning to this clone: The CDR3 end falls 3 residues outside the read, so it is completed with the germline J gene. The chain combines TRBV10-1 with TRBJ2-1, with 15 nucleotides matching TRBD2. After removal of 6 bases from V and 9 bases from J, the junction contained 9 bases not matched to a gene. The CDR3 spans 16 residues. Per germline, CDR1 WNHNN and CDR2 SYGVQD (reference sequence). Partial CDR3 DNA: TGCGCCAGCAGAGGCCCGGGACTAGCGGGGGGTTTTGAG. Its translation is CASRGPGLAGGFE. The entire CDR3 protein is CASRGPGLAGGFEQFF.

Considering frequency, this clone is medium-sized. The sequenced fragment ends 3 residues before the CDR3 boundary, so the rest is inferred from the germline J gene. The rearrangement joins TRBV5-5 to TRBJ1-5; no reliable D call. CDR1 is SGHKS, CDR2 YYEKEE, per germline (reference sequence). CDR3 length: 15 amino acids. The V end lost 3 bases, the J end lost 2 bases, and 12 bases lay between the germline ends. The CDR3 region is CASSSGPLGNQPQHF. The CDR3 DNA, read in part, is TGTGCCAGCAGCTCTGGGCCACTGGGCAATCAGCCC. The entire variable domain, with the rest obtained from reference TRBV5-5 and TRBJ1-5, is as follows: DAGVTQSPTHLIKTRGQQVTLRCSPISGHKSVSWYQQVLGQGPQFIFQYYEKEERGRGNFPDRFSARQFPNYSSELNVNALLLGDSALYLCASSSGPLGNQPQHFGDGTRLSIL.

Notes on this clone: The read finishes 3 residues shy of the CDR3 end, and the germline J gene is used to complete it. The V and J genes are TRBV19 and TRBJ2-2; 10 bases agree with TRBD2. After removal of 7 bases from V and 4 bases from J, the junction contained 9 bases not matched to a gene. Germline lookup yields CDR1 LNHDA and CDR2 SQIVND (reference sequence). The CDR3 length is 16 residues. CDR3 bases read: TGTGCCAGTACCATAGGGCTAGCGGGAGCCACCGGGGAG. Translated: CASTIGLAGATGE. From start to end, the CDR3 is CASTIGLAGATGELFF.

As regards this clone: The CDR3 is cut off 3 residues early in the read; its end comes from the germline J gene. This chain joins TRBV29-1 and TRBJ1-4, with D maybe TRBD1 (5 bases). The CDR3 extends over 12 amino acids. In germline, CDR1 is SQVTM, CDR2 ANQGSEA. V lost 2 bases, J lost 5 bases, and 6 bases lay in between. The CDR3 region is CSVEKGNEKLFF. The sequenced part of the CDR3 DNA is TGCAGCGTTGAAAAGGGGAATGAAAAA.

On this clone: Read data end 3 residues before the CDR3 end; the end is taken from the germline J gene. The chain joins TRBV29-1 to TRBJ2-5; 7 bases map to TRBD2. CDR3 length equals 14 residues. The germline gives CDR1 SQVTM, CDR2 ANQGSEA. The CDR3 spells CSVEGGTGTDTQYF. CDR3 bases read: TGCAGCGTTGAGGGGGGGACTGGCACAGATACC.

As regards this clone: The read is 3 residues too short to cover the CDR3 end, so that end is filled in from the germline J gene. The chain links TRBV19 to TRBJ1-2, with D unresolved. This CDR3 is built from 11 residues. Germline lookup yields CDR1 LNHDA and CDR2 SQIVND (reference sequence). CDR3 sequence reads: CARFPSYDYTF. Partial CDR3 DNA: TGTGCCAGGTTCCCTTCCTACGAC.

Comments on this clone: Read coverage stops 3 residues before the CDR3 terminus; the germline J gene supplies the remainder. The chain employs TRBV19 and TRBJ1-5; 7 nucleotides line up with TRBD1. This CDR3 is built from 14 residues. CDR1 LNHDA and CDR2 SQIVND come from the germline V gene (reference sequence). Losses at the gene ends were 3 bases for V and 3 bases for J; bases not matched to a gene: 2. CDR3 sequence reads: CASSMTGFNQPQHF. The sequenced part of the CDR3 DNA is TGTGCCAGTAGTATGACAGGGTTCAATCAGCCC.

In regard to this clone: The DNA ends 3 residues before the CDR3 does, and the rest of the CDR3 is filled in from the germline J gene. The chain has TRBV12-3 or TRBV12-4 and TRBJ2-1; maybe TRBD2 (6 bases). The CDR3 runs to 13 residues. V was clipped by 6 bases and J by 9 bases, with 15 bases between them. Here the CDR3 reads CASSRGPGVEQFF. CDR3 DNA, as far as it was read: TGTGCCAGCAGCCGAGGCCCGGGGGTTGAG.

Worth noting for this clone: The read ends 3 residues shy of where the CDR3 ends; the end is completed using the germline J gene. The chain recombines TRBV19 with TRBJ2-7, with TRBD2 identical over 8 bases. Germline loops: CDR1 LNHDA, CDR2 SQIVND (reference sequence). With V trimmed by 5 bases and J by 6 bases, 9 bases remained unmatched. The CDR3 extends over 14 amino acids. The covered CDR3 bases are TGTGCCAGTAGTCCTTCAGCGGGAGAGAGCGAG. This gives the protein CASSPSAGESE. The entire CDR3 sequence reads CASSPSAGESEQYF.

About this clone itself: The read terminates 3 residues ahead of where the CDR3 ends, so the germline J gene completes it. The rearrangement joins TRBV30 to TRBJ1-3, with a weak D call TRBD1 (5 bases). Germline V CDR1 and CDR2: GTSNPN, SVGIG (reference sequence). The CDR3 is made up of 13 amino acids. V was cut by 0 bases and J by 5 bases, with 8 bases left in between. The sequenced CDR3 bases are TGTGCCTGGAGTGTGGGGCATAGAAACACC. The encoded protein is CAWSVGHRNT. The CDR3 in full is CAWSVGHRNTIYF.